The T cell receptor beta chain described here comes from a study of blood T cell repertoires in COVID-19. This clone came up once. The germline CDR1 and CDR2 sequences are SGDLS and YYNGEE. The CDR3 runs 13 residues. The germline V and J ends were trimmed by 0 bases and 7 bases, with 10 bases remaining between them. Methods used by the authors: Nucleated cell counts were estimated from reference gene primer amplification. Profiling relied on immunoSEQ multiplex PCR, and the TCRdb table lists in-frame clones only, not all of them. The DNA gave D and trimming, while V, J and clone size come from that table. Of about 210,000 clones in the sample, 85% are singletons; the top ten hold roughly 5%.

The chain links TRBV9 to TRBJ1-1; no reliable D call. Sequencing was done on a sample of peripheral blood. The sequence was obtained from a man aged 45-60 years with COVID-19, enrolled during active disease. CDR3 amino acids: CASSVVEGFEAFF. The CDR3 nucleotides read TGTGCCAGCAGCGTAGTGGAGGGCTTTGAAGCTTTCTTT.